This T cell receptor (beta chain) emerged from a study of shared clonotypes between healthy human individuals. Approximately 28,000 T cell genomes (around 320 ng DNA) went into each PBMC replicate. Generated by immunoSEQ multiplex PCR, the TCRdb table keeps only in-frame clones and is missing some. The table lists roughly 490,000 clones, 65% to 80% of them singletons, with approximately 12% in the top ten. This clone has a handful of counts. The antigen is undetermined. Overall study findings and caveats: In this cohort, only blood was sampled, and tissue repertoires likely differ.

The CDR3 contains 13 residues. V dropped 7 bases and J dropped 4; count of bases not matched to a gene: 5. The germline CDR1 and CDR2 sequences are LNHDA and SQIVND (reference sequence). The donors, all of them Caucasian adults, lived in Nashville, Tennessee. The study used about 100 million PBMCs per unsorted sample for genomic DNA. The receptor was derived from a woman between 35 and 50 years old in good health. Some clones in this sample may be carry-over from other donors' samples. Sequencing was done on a sample of PBMCs. The rearrangement joins TRBV19 to TRBJ2-7; 9 nucleotides agree with TRBD1. The CDR3 reads CASNRGPTYEQYF. The CDR3 DNA reads as TGTGCCAGTAACAGGGGGCCCACTTACGAGCAGTACTTC. The variable domain in full, completed from reference TRBV19 and TRBJ2-7, reads DGGITQSPKYLFRKEGQNVTLSCEQNLNHDAMYWYRQDPGQGLRLIYYSQIVNDFQKGDIAEGYSVSREKKESFPLTVTSAQKNPTAFYLCASNRGPTYEQYFGPGTRLTVT.